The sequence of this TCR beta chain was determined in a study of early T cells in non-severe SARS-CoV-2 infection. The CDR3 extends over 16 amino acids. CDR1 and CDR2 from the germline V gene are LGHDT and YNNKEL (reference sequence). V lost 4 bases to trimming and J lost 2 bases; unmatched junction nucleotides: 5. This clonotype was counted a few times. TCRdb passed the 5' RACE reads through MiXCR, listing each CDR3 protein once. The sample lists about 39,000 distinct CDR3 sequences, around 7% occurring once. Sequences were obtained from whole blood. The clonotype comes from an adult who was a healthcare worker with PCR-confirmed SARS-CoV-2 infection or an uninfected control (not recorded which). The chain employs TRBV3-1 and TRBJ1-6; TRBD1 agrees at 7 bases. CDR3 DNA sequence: TGTGCCAGCAGCCCGCGGGACAGCGCCTATAATTCACCCCTCCACTTT. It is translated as CASSPRDSAYNSPLHF.